This T cell receptor (beta chain) was sequenced during a study of cytomegalovirus exposure and HLA in healthy donors (dated 2017 in TCRdb). Regarding the research as a whole: An earlier analysis of several hundred of the donors reported 250 to 350 Gb of sequence data and 100 million to 140 million unique TCR beta sequences from some 180 million T cells. The aim of the study was to test whether cataloging public T cell receptors could identify signatures of past pathogen exposure. High-throughput TCR immunosequencing, statistical association of individual TCRs with disease status, and machine learning were combined to predict cytomegalovirus infection status. Every repertoire in the discovery cohort had been generated on one and the same sequencing platform. Five DR-DQ haplotypes were treated as single units for association and clustering because of strong linkage in the cohort. Besides the first cohort of around 700 subjects, a separate validation cohort made up of roughly 120 different subjects was used. The genetic ancestry cluster associated with self-reported Caucasian donors included over 80% of the 398 genotyped donors. A later genetic analysis took genome-wide SNP genotypes for about three fifths of the roughly 670 donors and used that subset as a discovery cohort. Class I and class II HLA loci were covered by the typing at four-digit resolution. An earlier analysis of roughly 600 of the donors used high-throughput TCR beta sequencing to judge whether each TCR beta V gene segment behaved as functional or pseudogenic. Among some 400 genotyped donors of the cohort, an average of roughly 230,000 unique TCR beta nucleotide sequences was sequenced per donor, of which 15% to 20% were non-productive. Donor age, sex, ethnicity and CMV serostatus were collected together with the repertoire data. About 300 gigabases of sequencing data and some 85 million unique TCR sequences were included in an early release covering over 600 HLA-typed donors. In a later analysis, previously published TCR beta repertoires from hundreds of donors were re-analyzed and high-resolution HLA genotyping was added so that TCR occurrence patterns could be studied. The study used immunosequencing to profile the T cell repertoires of approximately 650 subjects and linked those repertoires to cytomegalovirus serostatus. Typing coverage differed by locus: A, B, C, DRB1 and DQB1 were typed in about 629-630 donors, DQA1 in 500 to 550, DPA1 in 600 to 610, and DPB1 in just under 480. In the later analysis, no new phenotypic data were used to find candidate immune exposures; instead, reliance was placed on TCR beta sequences and their occurrence across donors.

On this clone: It has no known antigen specificity. Base quality data are lacking; no much larger clone is found one base away.

In total, approximately 610 healthy bone marrow donors made up the cohort. At the time of sampling, all cohort members were nominally healthy, though unrecorded immune exposures were likely present. The donor tested CMV seronegative, placing the donor among the 352 seronegative members of the cohort. A peripheral blood sample was collected from each donor, and TCR beta sequencing was performed on peripheral blood mononuclear cells. Genomic DNA was extracted from the blood cell samples with the Qiagen DNeasy Blood Extraction Kit. Overall study outcomes, separate from this receptor: Fewer than 20 rarely observed V segments, including chromosome 9 orphons, were excluded from the earlier analysis of just under 600 of the donors because counts were too low. While some public TCRs were present in many individuals, most TCR sequences turned up only very rarely across donors. The presence/absence analyses assumed that sequencing depth was roughly uniform across donors, and that assumption may not be true. The sequencing pipeline was judged likely to have produced a cluster of highly shared sequence variants as a technical artifact. In a later analysis, the rate of TCR association differed among HLA loci, with DRB1 alleles having the most associated TCRs and HLA-C alleles having the fewest. In both the original and validation cohorts, the classifier was reported to diagnose cytomegalovirus status with high specificity and sensitivity. An association between a missense DCLRE1C variant and V-gene and J-gene trimming of TCR beta chains was found in a later genetic analysis and replicated in an independent cohort. The authors suggested that the approach could potentially be extended to other disease states and immunological phenotypes. In vitro tests confirmed that a few of the cytomegalovirus-associated TCR beta chains recognize cytomegalovirus antigens. According to a later analysis, most CMV-associated TCR beta chains appeared to be HLA-restricted, and the HLA associations seemed to be driven largely by CMV exposure. In a later analysis, HLA-associated TCR beta chains were found to be more clonally expanded and to have lower generation probabilities than equally common non-associated chains. In a later analysis, 15,000 to 20,000 TCR beta sequences were associated with specific HLA alleles at a false discovery rate of 0.05. In the study, some 160 TCR beta chains were listed as associated with cytomegalovirus. A later analysis reported that several top co-occurrence clusters appeared linked to parvovirus B19, influenza, CMV and Epstein-Barr virus. When HLA alleles, especially DR and DQ, strongly co-occurred, attributing TCR associations to individual alleles was difficult. In this cohort, only TCR beta chains were sequenced, and detectable features were limited by the absence of alpha or paired-chain data. For the cohort, immune exposure information was limited to CMV serostatus. Linkage disequilibrium might explain the correlated functional status among segregating V segments, but an unknown experimental factor could not be excluded. A further reported finding was that TCR beta sequences accurately predicted the HLA-A and HLA-B alleles for most subjects in the first cohort. Some IMGT-functional V segments, including TRBV6-2 and TRBV6-3, could not be distinguished by the 87-base-pair reads and were therefore excluded. HLA typing was unavailable for some donors at each locus, so association tests used only the typed subset. According to a later genetic analysis, donors in an Asian-associated ancestry cluster had fewer N-insertions in productive TCRs than the approximately 610-donor mean. Broadly in line with IMGT annotations, most TCR beta V segments showed up in productive rearrangements about 87% or about 30% of the time in an earlier analysis of 587 of the donors.

V is pared back by 1 base and J by 6 bases, with 6 bases lying between the germline termini. From the germline V gene, CDR1 is SGHNT and CDR2 is YENEEA. CDR3 length: 12 amino acids, cysteine to phenylalanine. Just the 36-base CDR3 DNA is kept, in frame starting at base 1. Preparation of the library involved the immunoSEQ multiplex PCR assay. The multiplex PCR relied on a mix of 60 forward primers for TCR Vbeta segments and 13 reverse primers for TCR Jbeta segments. The CDR3 region of rearranged TCR beta genes was amplified from genomic DNA by a multiplex PCR assay. The amplified TCR beta libraries were sequenced on the Illumina HiSeq System as 87-base-pair reads. In the authors' own workflow: In a later analysis, some 80 million unique TCR beta chains were counted across the 500 to 850 repertoires, and around 10 million of these chains were shared by at least two donors. Raw reads were error-corrected and collapsed into unique sequences with a nearest-neighbor algorithm that merged closely related sequences to remove PCR and sequencing errors. To assign V, D and J gene segments, CDR3 sequences were aligned to IMGT reference sequences. For a sequence to be retained, a match of at least six nucleotides was required to both a V gene segment and a J gene segment. Rearrangements were called productive when the CDR3 lacked stop codons and stayed in frame with V and J; all others were non-productive. Following IMGT convention, CDR3 was defined as the stretch from the second conserved V-encoded cysteine up to the conserved J-encoded phenylalanine. In an earlier analysis of just under 600 of the donors, sequences lacking an unambiguous match to a single V gene segment were excluded. An earlier analysis of under 750 of the donors called V segments functional above 56.7% productive rearrangements and segregating when the between-donor standard deviation exceeded 5%. A statistical classification framework was built to diagnose cytomegalovirus status from the catalog of TCR beta chain sequences. V and J gene assignment, in a later analysis, came from comparing TCR nucleotide sequences with IMGT/GENE-DB human TR gene sequences. The TCRdist pipeline was used in a later analysis to assign CDR3 sequences and most-parsimonious VDJ recombination scenarios. A later analysis defined each TCR beta chain by its CDR3 amino acid sequence plus V-gene family, and excluded reads lacking a unique V-gene family. In a later analysis, 450 to 600 highly shared, low-generation-probability nucleotide sequences were removed to address suspected cross-contamination and a sequencing artifact. For each public chain, a later analysis derived a clonal expansion index from normalized ranks of inferred template counts within each repertoire. In a later analysis, generation probabilities were computed using a VDJ recombination model fitted to out-of-frame rearrangements, and the results were checked against IGoR. A later analysis scored TCR-TCR, TCR-HLA and TCR-CMV co-occurrence with hypergeometric tests, applying a repertoire-size bias correction to TCR pairs. To estimate false discovery rates, a later analysis permuted the HLA or CMV assignments 20 times. In a later analysis, co-occurring TCRs were grouped with DBSCAN, and TCRdist sequence similarity was added when clustering was performed within HLA-allele-positive subsets. Co-occurrence clustering excluded repertoires with fewer than 30,000 or more than 120,000 public chains, plus five with anomalous nucleotide sharing. TCRdb provides this immuneACCESS table in a form limited to in-frame rearrangements. Some clones are lacking; in checked studies, under half of them reflect an unresolved V gene, and why the rest are absent is not known. From that table come the V and J calls and clone size; the DNA was used to work out D and trimming. Counted in this sample were 95,000 to 150,000 clones; over 70% of them appeared once. Together, the top ten hold around 3.3% of the sample.

The rearrangement joined TRBV11-3 to TRBJ1-1; confidence is insufficient to name the D gene. The source of this sequence is a woman aged 45-65 years in good health and CMV-seronegative. The material sequenced was PBMCs. The CDR3 corresponds to CASSLVRAEAFF. The DNA reads TGTGCCAGCAGCTTAGTTCGCGCTGAAGCTTTCTTT.